Below, one T cell receptor (beta chain) is given with its context. In germline, CDR1 is SGDLS, CDR2 YYNGEE. CDR3 size: 15 residues. J lost 6 bases, V lost 2 bases, and 8 bases had no gene match. These data originate in a study of siplizumab effects on memory and regulatory T cells. The table came from immunoSEQ multiplex PCR; TCRdb's copy has only in-frame clones and leaves some out. Here the sample spans about 120,000 clones, less than 95% being singletons. This sequence was found in a human donor in good health. V is TRBV9 and J is TRBJ2-7, with 10 bases lining up with TRBD2. The sample taken for sequencing was non-Treg CD4+ T cells sorted from blood. CDR3 DNA sequence: TGTGCCAGCAGCGTCAGCGGGACTAGCGTGCGCGAGCAGTACTTC. This translates into CASSVSGTSVREQYF.